This TCR beta chain was identified during a study of T-cell memory formation after mild COVID-19. Whole-study results and caveats: Confirmation of SARS-CoV-2 specificity was lacking for second-wave clones peaking day 37. CD4/CD8 balance held among clones contracting day 15 to 85, and later expanders leaned CD4+.

As regards this clonotype: What it binds is unknown.

MiXCR, applied by TCRdb to the 5' RACE reads, yields one record per CDR3 protein. The data contain hundreds of thousands of distinct CDR3 sequences, roughly 17% of them seen just once; the ten biggest clones take up around 12%. This CDR3 has 17 residues. V was pared by 1 base and J by 4 bases, with 6 bases of the junction left unmatched. The germline V gene encodes CDR1 SGHVS and CDR2 FQNEAQ. The rearrangement uses TRBV7-8 and TRBJ2-5, with TRBD2 matching 13 bases. Sample: PBMCs or a T cell subset sorted from them (not recorded which). This TCR was recovered from an adult woman who had mild COVID-19 (a few samples of this study predate the infection). Cell type and time point are not known. The CDR3 coding sequence is TGTGCCAGCAGCTTAGAACTAGCGGGGGGGCCAGGAGAGACCCAGTACTTC. Translation: CASSLELAGGPGETQYF.